Below are 23 T cell receptor beta chains sequenced from a single sample in a study of blood T cell repertoires in COVID-19. This table comes from immunoSEQ multiplex PCR, and its TCRdb copy is limited to in-frame clones, with some not included. The table records roughly 150,000 clones, approximately 79% of them present only once. Source material: peripheral blood. The receptors were gathered from a woman aged 60-75 years with COVID-19, enrolled during active disease.

This chain connects TRBV11-2 to TRBJ2-2; 8 positions agree with TRBD1. V gave up 5 bases and J gave up 1 base; unmatched junction bases: 6. CDR1 and CDR2 from the germline V gene are SGHAT and FQNNGV. The CDR3 consists of 16 residues. For the CDR3, the DNA is TGTGCCAGCAGCCTCACAGGGGGTTTGAACACCGGGGAGCTGTTTTTT. Translated: CASSLTGGLNTGELFF.

This rearrangement joins TRBV7-9 to TRBJ2-5, with D unclear. CDR1 is SEHNR, CDR2 FQNEAQ, per germline (reference sequence). This CDR3 contains 13 residues. The V and J ends lost 3 bases and 4 bases respectively, with 9 bases between them. CDR3 region: CASSFNTGETQYF. The DNA for the CDR3 is TGTGCCAGCAGCTTTAATACCGGAGAGACCCAGTACTTC.

This clone was detected only a few times. V and J are TRBV6-5 and TRBJ1-5, with a possible D match to TRBD1 (5 bases). V lost 6 bases to trimming and J lost 3 bases, with 9 bases between them. Germline CDR1 is MNHEY and CDR2 is SVGAGI. The CDR3 length is 13 residues. The CDR3 region has the DNA TGTGCCAGCAGACAGGACCTCAATCAGCCCCAGCATTTT. Its translation is CASRQDLNQPQHF.

The genes are TRBV5-1 and TRBJ1-1, with a tentative D call TRBD1 (5 bases). Germline-derived CDR1 and CDR2 are SGHRS and YFSETQ. This CDR3 spans 16 amino acids. V was trimmed by 0 bases and J by 5 bases, leaving 17 bases between them. The CDR3 loop is CASSLVGLGGGTEAFF. CDR3 nucleotide sequence: TGCGCCAGCAGCTTGGTAGGTTTAGGCGGGGGAACTGAAGCTTTCTTT.

The rearrangement uses TRBV27 and TRBJ2-5, with 9 bases aligning to TRBD1. Germline V gene data show CDR1 as MNHEY and CDR2 as SMNVEV (reference sequence). There are 15 residues in the CDR3. V shed 4 bases and J 4 bases; nucleotides not matched to a gene: 7. This CDR3 reads CASSYGQGTGETQYF. The CDR3 DNA reads as TGTGCCAGCAGTTACGGACAGGGGACGGGAGAGACCCAGTACTTC.

This clone was picked up one time. V usage is TRBV18 and J usage is TRBJ2-1; TRBD2 matches at 11 bases. With 3 bases clipped from V and 4 bases from J, the junction kept 5 bases outside the gene matches. Germline V gene sequence: CDR1 KGHSH, CDR2 LQKENI. This CDR3 comprises 16 residues. The CDR3 here is CASSPLTSGDYNEQFF. CDR3 nucleotide sequence: TGTGCCAGCTCACCCTTGACTAGCGGGGATTACAATGAGCAGTTCTTC. Supplemented by reference TRBV18 and TRBJ2-1, the full variable domain reads NAGVMQNPRHLVRRRGQEARLRCSPMKGHSHVYWYRQLPEEGLKFMVYLQKENIIDESGMPKERFSAEFPKEGPSILRIQQVVRGDSAAYFCASSPLTSGDYNEQFFGPGTRLTVL.

This clone was recorded a few times. This rearrangement joins TRBV6-1 to TRBJ1-2; 9 bases map to TRBD1. Germline CDR1 MNHNS, CDR2 SASEGT. J gave up 5 bases and V 1 base, and 5 bases lay outside the gene matches. The CDR3 length is 15 residues. CDR3 loop: CASSEGQGEFYGYTF. CDR3 nucleotides: TGTGCCAGCAGTGAAGGACAGGGGGAGTTTTATGGCTACACCTTC.

The CDR3 DNA sequence: TGTGCCAGCAGTGTTCGGACAGGGGGCTATGGCTACACCTTC. Protein product: CASSVRTGGYGYTF. The rearrangement joins TRBV28 to TRBJ1-2; 10 bases fit TRBD1. Germline CDR1 and CDR2: MDHEN and SYDVKM. Germline trimming cut 5 bases from V and 4 bases from J; bases unmatched to any gene: 4. This CDR3 comprises 14 residues.

The J gene is TRBJ1-1, the V gene TRBV28, with a tentative D call TRBD1 (5 bases). V was pared by 7 bases and J by 6 bases, with 18 bases between. This CDR3 is built from 14 residues. Germline CDR1 and CDR2: MDHEN and SYDVKM. This CDR3 reads CASTIGVVDPEAFF. The CDR3 DNA sequence: TGTGCCAGCACCATAGGGGTTGTGGACCCTGAAGCTTTCTTT.

The chain is built from TRBV5-1 and TRBJ2-1; D gene uncertain. The CDR3 has 14 residues. V was clipped by 0 bases and J by 3 bases, with 7 bases between them. CDR1 and CDR2 (germline): SGHRS, YFSETQ. The CDR3 DNA reads TGCGCCAGCAGCTTGGGGCAGGACTACAATGAGCAGTTCTTC. Translation gives CASSLGQDYNEQFF.

The chain is built from TRBV11-2 and TRBJ2-2; 10 nucleotides line up with TRBD2. Looked up from germline, CDR1 is SGHAT and CDR2 is FQNNGV. CDR3 length: 15 amino acids. V trimming: 7 bases; J trimming: 2 bases; junction bases outside the gene matches: 4. The CDR3 here is CASNGLAANTGELFF. The DNA for the CDR3 is TGTGCCAGCAACGGACTAGCGGCAAACACCGGGGAGCTGTTTTTT.

This chain joins TRBV5-1 and TRBJ2-1; 7 bases are shared with TRBD2. The CDR3 is 13 residues long. V dropped 3 bases and J dropped 8; count of bases not matched to a gene: 5. Germline V CDR1 and CDR2: SGHRS, YFSETQ. The CDR3 DNA reads as TGCGCCAGCAGCTCAACGGGGGGACATGAGCAGTTCTTC. It codes for CASSSTGGHEQFF. The full variable domain, in which reference TRBV5-1 and TRBJ2-1 provide the parts outside the CDR3, is KAGVTQTPRYLIKTRGQQVTLSCSPISGHRSVSWYQQTPGQGLQFLFEYFSETQRNKGNFPGRFSGRQFSNSRSEMNVSTLELGDSALYLCASSSTGGHEQFFGPGTRLTVL.

V gene TRBV7-3 combines with J gene TRBJ2-6, with D possibly TRBD1 on 5 matching bases. CDR3 length: 17 amino acids. V lost 6 bases, J lost 0 bases, and 15 bases lay in between. The germline V gene encodes CDR1 SGHTA and CDR2 FQGTGA. CDR3 protein: CASSAGWPSSGANVLTF. The DNA of the CDR3 is TGTGCCAGCAGTGCAGGGTGGCCTAGCTCTGGGGCCAACGTCCTGACTTTC.

The chain carries TRBV11-1 and TRBJ2-3, with a tentative D call TRBD1 (6 bases). CDR3 size: 14 residues. Germline assignment: CDR1 SGHAT and CDR2 FQDESV (reference sequence). Trimming stripped 5 bases from V and 7 bases from J, with 16 bases between. Written as DNA, the CDR3 is TGTGCCAGCAGCCAACGGACAGATGCCAATACGCAGTATTTT. Translation gives CASSQRTDANTQYF. Drawing the rest from reference TRBV11-1 and TRBJ2-3, the complete variable domain is EAEVAQSPRYKITEKSQAVAFWCDPISGHATLYWYRQILGQGPELLVQFQDESVVDDSQLPKDRFSAERLKGVDSTLKIQPAELGDSAMYLCASSQRTDANTQYFGPGTRLTVL.

The rearrangement joins TRBV2 to TRBJ2-1; 10 bases align to TRBD2. The CDR3 covers 15 residues. Germline V gene sequence: CDR1 SNHLY, CDR2 FYNNEI. V lost 2 bases and J lost 7; bases outside the gene matches: 5. CDR3 region: CASSELAGVGNEQFF. The CDR3, as DNA: TGTGCCAGCAGTGAACTAGCGGGAGTAGGGAATGAGCAGTTCTTC.

The chain uses TRBV5-1 and TRBJ2-3; 7 nucleotides line up with TRBD2. The V gene's germline CDR1 is SGHRS and CDR2 YFSETQ. V lost 0 bases, J lost 0 bases, and 4 bases stayed unmatched. The CDR3 is made up of 16 amino acids. The CDR3 DNA reads TGCGCCAGCAGCTTGGAAGCGGGGACTAGCACAGATACGCAGTATTTT. Translation gives CASSLEAGTSTDTQYF. Variable domain in full (rest from reference TRBV5-1 and TRBJ2-3): KAGVTQTPRYLIKTRGQQVTLSCSPISGHRSVSWYQQTPGQGLQFLFEYFSETQRNKGNFPGRFSGRQFSNSRSEMNVSTLELGDSALYLCASSLEAGTSTDTQYFGPGTRLTVL.

The rearrangement links TRBV5-6 to TRBJ2-3; no firm D call. The germline CDR1 and CDR2 sequences are SGHDT and YYEEEE. Trimming removed 2 bases from V and 2 bases from J, with 6 bases in between. The CDR3 consists of 13 residues. The CDR3 DNA is TGTGCCAGCAGCTTCGAAGCCACAGATACGCAGTATTTT. Protein: CASSFEATDTQYF.

V usage is TRBV25-1 and J usage is TRBJ2-7; a possible D gene is TRBD1 (6 bases). The V end lost 2 bases, the J end lost 5 bases, and 7 bases lay between the germline ends. Germline loops: CDR1 MGHDK, CDR2 SYGVNS. The CDR3 is 12 residues long. As DNA, the CDR3 is TGTGCCAGCAGTGAACACAGGGACGAGCAGTACTTC. Encoded protein: CASSEHRDEQYF.

This clone was seen more than once but under ten times. This chain connects TRBV12-3 or TRBV12-4 to TRBJ1-1; 7 bases are a match to TRBD1. With 10 bases clipped from V and 3 bases from J, the junction kept 8 bases outside the gene matches. This CDR3 comprises 13 residues. The CDR3: CATKQGVYTEAFF. As DNA, the CDR3 is TGTGCCACCAAGCAGGGGGTGTACACTGAAGCTTTCTTT.

This clone was seen ten or more times. The rearrangement uses TRBV6-5 and TRBJ1-2; weak D call: TRBD1 (5 bases). Trimming cost V 5 bases and J 1 base, with 14 bases left between them. The germline gives CDR1 MNHEY, CDR2 SVGAGI. The CDR3 has 15 amino acids. For the CDR3, the DNA is TGTGCCAGCAGTCCCCCCGGGGGATTTAACTATGGCTACACCTTC. It translates to CASSPPGGFNYGYTF.

This clone was observed a single time. The gene calls are TRBV7-9 and TRBJ1-3, with no clear D. Germline values: CDR1 SEHNR, CDR2 FQNEAQ (reference sequence). Trimming removed 1 base at V and 4 bases at J, with 5 bases between. This CDR3 contains 13 residues. The CDR3 sequence: CASSLEPGNTIYF. The CDR3 nucleotides read TGTGCCAGCAGCTTAGAGCCCGGAAACACCATATATTTT.

The chain employs TRBV7-9 and TRBJ2-5, with 7 bases fitting TRBD2. This CDR3 has 14 residues. The J segment lost 5 bases and the V segment lost 3 bases, leaving 6 bases of the junction unmatched. CDR1 SEHNR and CDR2 FQNEAQ come from the germline V gene (reference sequence). CDR3 DNA sequence: TGTGCCAGCAGCTTCCCTAGCGGTATTGAGACCCAGTACTTC. Translating gives CASSFPSGIETQYF. Drawing the rest from reference TRBV7-9 and TRBJ2-5, the complete variable domain is DTGVSQNPRHKITKRGQNVTFRCDPISEHNRLYWYRQTLGQGPEFLTYFQNEAQLEKSRLLSDRFSAERPKGSFSTLEIQRTEQGDSAMYLCASSFPSGIETQYFGPGTRLLVL.

As to this clone: The junction differs from germline at one of its ends, possibly a read error. The chain combines TRBV7-7 with TRBJ1-1; 7 bases line up with TRBD1. Germline CDR1 SSHAT, CDR2 FNYEAQ (reference sequence). The CDR3 totals 13 residues. CDR3: CASSLRQGAEAFF. The CDR3 DNA sequence: TGTGCTAGCAGCCTCAGACAGGGCGCTGAAGCTTTCTTT.